These 27 T cell receptor beta chains were sequenced from one sample in a study of T cells after yellow fever vaccination. Each CDR3 protein gets one entry after TCRdb re-called the 5' RACE reads with MiXCR. There are roughly 120,000 distinct CDR3 sequences in the sample; about 7.8% occur only once, and roughly 2.5% lies in the top ten. This material consisted of CD4+ T cells sorted from PBMCs, taken approximately 40 days after the first yellow fever vaccination. The receptor set was obtained from a young man who received the YFV17D yellow fever vaccine.

This clonotype was counted many times. This chain connects TRBV4-1 to TRBJ1-1; D not resolved. Trimming took 1 base from V and 1 from J, leaving 4 bases between them. There are 13 residues in the CDR3. Germline V gives CDR1 MGHRA, CDR2 YSYEKL. CDR3 sequence reads: CASSQVENTEAFF. The CDR3 DNA reads as TGCGCCAGCAGCCAAGTAGAGAACACTGAAGCTTTCTTT.

This clonotype was picked up many times. The chain combines TRBV28 with TRBJ1-5, with no clear D. The V end was cut by 8 bases, the J end by 2 bases, with 13 bases between. Germline V CDR1 and CDR2: MDHEN, SYDVKM. The CDR3 spans 14 residues. CDR3 sequence reads: CASRSHAGNQPQHF. The CDR3 nucleotides are TGTGCCAGCCGCTCCCACGCGGGCAATCAGCCCCAGCATTTT.

This clonotype was observed at least ten times. The V and J genes are TRBV3-1 and TRBJ2-3, with D maybe TRBD1 (6 bases). The CDR3 consists of 16 residues. Trimming shortened V by 1 base and J by 2 bases, and 13 bases separated the two germline ends. From germline, CDR1 is LGHDT and CDR2 YNNKEL (reference sequence). CDR3: CASSQGLDSHTDTQYF. The CDR3 nucleotides read TGTGCCAGCAGCCAAGGCCTGGACAGCCACACAGATACGCAGTATTTT.

This clonotype was recorded many times. The rearrangement joins TRBV11-2 to TRBJ2-1; 10 bases map to TRBD2. The CDR3 has 15 residues. Germline values: CDR1 SGHAT, CDR2 FQNNGV. The V segment lost 5 bases and the J segment 9 bases; nucleotides outside the gene matches: 10. The CDR3 DNA sequence: TGTGCCAGCAGCCCTATTGAGCGGGGGGGCGGTGAGCAGTTCTTC. Protein product: CASSPIERGGGEQFF.

This clonotype was counted many times. The CDR3 DNA reads as TGCGCCAGCAGCTTGGTGCTAGCGGGGGGGCCCACAGATACGCAGTATTTT. Protein: CASSLVLAGGPTDTQYF. The V gene is TRBV5-1, the J gene TRBJ2-3, with TRBD2 matching over 12 bases. Losses at the gene ends were 0 bases for V and 2 bases for J; bases not matched to a gene: 4. CDR3 length: 17 residues. The germline V gene has CDR1 SGHRS and CDR2 YFSETQ.

This clonotype was found many times. The rearrangement uses TRBV7-2 and TRBJ1-2, with TRBD1 as a possible D gene (5 bases). Deletions cut 1 base from V and 8 bases from J, with 14 bases between. Germline V lookup: CDR1 SGHTA, CDR2 FQGNSA. The CDR3 sequence is 14 residues long. The CDR3 loop is CASSLDKGLSGYTF. Written as DNA, the CDR3 is TGTGCCAGCAGCTTAGATAAGGGACTTTCAGGCTACACCTTC.

This clonotype was counted many times. V usage is TRBV11-3 and J usage is TRBJ2-5; 13 bases fit TRBD2. Germline CDR1 SGHNT, CDR2 YENEEA. This CDR3 contains 15 residues. V lost 4 bases to trimming and J lost 5 bases; unmatched junction nucleotides: 4. CDR3 in DNA: TGTGCCAGCAGCTCAGGACTAGCGGGGGAGGAGACCCAGTACTTC. Its translation: CASSSGLAGEETQYF.

This clonotype was counted many times. V is TRBV10-3 and J is TRBJ1-1, with unresolved D. The CDR3 extends over 13 amino acids. Germline V gives CDR1 ENHRY, CDR2 SYGVKD. Trimming pared 7 bases from V and 6 bases from J, leaving 15 bases between. CDR3 region: CAITESIPSEAFF. The CDR3 nucleotides read TGTGCCATCACAGAGTCTATACCCTCTGAAGCTTTCTTT.

This clonotype came up many times. The chain recombines TRBV12-3 or TRBV12-4 with TRBJ1-2; no definite D call. Trimming cost V 1 base and J 0 bases, with 6 bases left between them. This CDR3 spans 14 amino acids. This CDR3 reads CASSLDLANYGYTF. CDR3 coding DNA: TGTGCCAGCAGTTTAGATTTGGCTAACTATGGCTACACCTTC.

This clonotype was seen ten or more times. V gene TRBV24-1 combines with J gene TRBJ2-1, with D possibly being TRBD2 (6 bases). Germline V gives CDR1 KGHDR, CDR2 SFDVKD. V lost 10 bases, J lost 4 bases, and 16 bases lay in between. The CDR3 covers 14 residues. CDR3 sequence reads: CATSHGGSYNEQFF. CDR3 nucleotides: TGTGCCACTTCCCACGGGGGATCATACAATGAGCAGTTCTTC.

Ten or more counts support this clonotype. The J gene is TRBJ1-6, the V gene TRBV2; possibly TRBD1 for D (5 bases). CDR1 SNHLY and CDR2 FYNNEI come from the germline V gene. V lost 7 bases to trimming and J lost 5 bases, with 12 bases between them. The CDR3 is 14 amino acids. CDR3 coding DNA: TGTGCCAGCAAGACCGACAGCCATAATTCACCCCTCCACTTT. Residues: CASKTDSHNSPLHF.

This clonotype was picked up many times. The chain joins TRBV7-2 to TRBJ2-2; 7 positions agree with TRBD1. The germline V gene encodes CDR1 SGHTA and CDR2 FQGNSA. This CDR3 is built from 15 residues. The trim removed 3 bases at V and 4 bases at J, leaving 5 bases unmatched. CDR3 loop: CASSFRTGVTGELFF. CDR3 DNA: TGTGCCAGCAGCTTCCGGACAGGCGTCACCGGGGAGCTGTTTTTT.

This clonotype was picked up many times. The gene calls are TRBV7-2 and TRBJ2-3; tentatively, D is TRBD2 (5 bases). Per the germline V gene, CDR1 is SGHTA and CDR2 is FQGNSA. V was clipped by 5 bases and J by 0 bases, with 9 bases between them. CDR3 length: 14 amino acids. The CDR3 protein is CASSRGLSTDTQYF. Written as DNA, the CDR3 is TGTGCCAGCAGCCGAGGACTTAGCACAGATACGCAGTATTTT.

This clonotype has at least ten counts. This chain uses TRBV5-1 with TRBJ1-1, with D tentatively TRBD1 (5 bases). V was trimmed by 0 bases and J by 1 base, leaving 13 bases between them. Germline CDR1 reads SGHRS; CDR2 reads YFSETQ. The CDR3 covers 16 residues. CDR3 region: CASSLEGVRTNTEAFF. As DNA, the CDR3 is TGCGCCAGCAGCTTGGAAGGGGTGCGGACGAACACTGAAGCTTTCTTT.

As for this clonotype: This may be a read error: a much more frequent sequence differs by one nucleotide. V usage is TRBV5-1 and J usage is TRBJ2-1, with a weak D call TRBD1 (5 bases). Germline assignment: CDR1 SGHRS and CDR2 YFSETQ. The CDR3 is made up of 15 amino acids. The CDR3 DNA reads as TGCGCCAGCAGCCTGGATGGGGCTTCCTGCAATGAGCAGTTCTTC. Protein product: CASSLDGASCNEQFF.

The chain combines TRBV5-6 with TRBJ2-7; D remains ambiguous. Germline CDR1 is SGHDT and CDR2 is YYEEEE. V was shortened by 3 bases and J by 3 bases, with 10 bases between the two germline ends. CDR3 length equals 13 residues. The CDR3 sequence: CASSSGPLYEQYV. The CDR3, as DNA: TGTGCCAGCAGCTCCGGACCCCTCTACGAGCAGTACGTC.

This clonotype was counted a few times. The chain couples TRBV5-4 to TRBJ2-1; D is unclear. Germline V gene sequence: CDR1 SGHNT, CDR2 YYREEE (reference sequence). V gave up 3 bases and J gave up 9 bases, with 13 bases separating them. The CDR3 consists of 13 residues. In DNA form, the CDR3 reads TGTGCCAGCAGCTCCCCAGACCTTAGTGAGCAGTTCTTC. Translating it yields CASSSPDLSEQFF.

There are many counts of this clonotype. The CDR3 bases are TGTGCCAGCAATGATGGCGCCGGGGAGCTGTTTTTT. Translating gives CASNDGAGELFF. The J gene is TRBJ2-2, the V gene TRBV27; no definite D call. Germline-derived CDR1 and CDR2 are MNHEY and SMNVEV (reference sequence). V was pared by 7 bases and J by 6 bases, with 9 bases between. The CDR3 runs 12 residues.

This clonotype appeared many times. V usage is TRBV6-2 or TRBV6-3 and J usage is TRBJ2-7; D is uncertain. The V gene lost 4 bases and the J gene lost 2 bases, with 3 bases spanning the gap. CDR3 length: 11 amino acids. Germline V CDR1 and CDR2: MNHEY, SVGEGT. CDR3 sequence reads: CASSSPYEQYV. For the CDR3, the DNA is TGTGCCAGCAGTTCCCCCTACGAGCAGTACGTC.

This clonotype was detected a few times. The chain uses TRBV18 and TRBJ2-1; D is possibly TRBD2 (5 bases). The CDR3 spans 15 residues. Germline-derived CDR1 and CDR2 are KGHSH and LQKENI. Between the trimmed V and J ends, which lost 3 bases and 6 bases, there was a span of 15 bases. In DNA, the CDR3 is TGTGCCAGCTCACCCATCGTGGCAGGAGGCAATGAGCAGTTCTTC. This codes for CASSPIVAGGNEQFF. The full variable domain, rest sourced from reference TRBV18 and TRBJ2-1, is NAGVMQNPRHLVRRRGQEARLRCSPMKGHSHVYWYRQLPEEGLKFMVYLQKENIIDESGMPKERFSAEFPKEGPSILRIQQVVRGDSAAYFCASSPIVAGGNEQFFGPGTRLTVL.

The chain employs TRBV5-8 and TRBJ2-3; no reliable D call. Trimming left V 2 bases short and J 5 bases short, with 21 bases between. Germline values: CDR1 SGHTS, CDR2 YDEGEE. This CDR3 comprises 17 residues. The CDR3, as DNA: TGTGCCAGCAGCTTAATTTTCCAGGCAAAGGAAAGAGATACGCAGTATTTT. It specifies CASSLIFQAKERDTQYF.

On this clonotype itself: This could be a read error, since a much larger clone is one nucleotide away. The gene calls are TRBV7-8 and TRBJ1-4; a weak D match, TRBD1 (5 bases). Germline V gene lookup returns CDR1 SGHVS and CDR2 FQNEAQ. V shed 6 bases and J shed 5 bases, with 7 bases lying between them. The CDR3 has 12 residues. The CDR3 loop is CASRGANEKLFF. The CDR3 nucleotides read TGTGCCAGCAGAGGGGCGAATGAAAAACTGTTTTTT. The full variable domain, completed using reference TRBV7-8 and TRBJ1-4, is GAGVSQSPRYKVAKRGQDVALRCDPISGHVSLFWYQQALGQGPEFLTYFQNEAQLDKSGLPSDRFFAERPEGSVSTLKIQRTQQEDSAVYLCASRGANEKLFFGSGTQLSVL.

The genes are TRBV20-1 and TRBJ1-1; D is undetermined. This CDR3 is built from 13 residues. Trimming cost V 4 bases and J 8 bases, with 17 bases left between them. Per the germline V gene, CDR1 is DFQATT and CDR2 is SNEGSKA (reference sequence). The CDR3 DNA is TGCAGTGCTAACGACCGACACACCACCGAAGCTTTCTTT. As protein: CSANDRHTTEAFF.

This clonotype has at least ten counts. The chain couples TRBV24-1 to TRBJ2-7; D unclear. V was pared by 12 bases and J by 2 bases, with 7 bases between. The CDR3 has 10 residues. Germline CDR1 reads KGHDR; CDR2 reads SFDVKD. CDR3 bases: TGTGCCCTGCAGGCCTACGAGCAGTACGTC. Translating it yields CALQAYEQYV.

This clonotype was detected ten times or more. J is TRBJ1-5 and V is TRBV24-1, with D unresolved. The CDR3 is made up of 14 amino acids. CDR1 KGHDR and CDR2 SFDVKD come from the germline V gene. V lost 9 bases, J lost 0 bases, and 11 bases lay in between. CDR3 sequence (DNA): TGTGCCACCGCCAACGGCTATAGCAATCAGCCCCAGCATTTT. It encodes CATANGYSNQPQHF.

This clonotype came up many times. V is TRBV4-3 and J is TRBJ2-1, with 10 bases aligning to TRBD2. CDR3 length: 15 amino acids. Germline assignment: CDR1 LGHNA and CDR2 YSLEER. The ends lost 5 bases at V and 3 bases at J; junction bases unmatched: 4. The CDR3 here is CASSVLAGVYNEQFF. In DNA, the CDR3 is TGCGCCAGCAGCGTTCTAGCGGGGGTCTACAATGAGCAGTTCTTC.

This clonotype has ten or more counts. V and J are TRBV4-1 and TRBJ1-5, with D tentatively TRBD1 (6 bases). This CDR3 comprises 15 residues. Germline values: CDR1 MGHRA, CDR2 YSYEKL. The V end lost 3 bases, the J end lost 3 bases, and 12 bases lay between the germline ends. The CDR3 region is CASSHERDTNQPQHF. CDR3 nucleotide sequence: TGCGCCAGCAGCCATGAACGGGACACCAATCAGCCCCAGCATTTT.